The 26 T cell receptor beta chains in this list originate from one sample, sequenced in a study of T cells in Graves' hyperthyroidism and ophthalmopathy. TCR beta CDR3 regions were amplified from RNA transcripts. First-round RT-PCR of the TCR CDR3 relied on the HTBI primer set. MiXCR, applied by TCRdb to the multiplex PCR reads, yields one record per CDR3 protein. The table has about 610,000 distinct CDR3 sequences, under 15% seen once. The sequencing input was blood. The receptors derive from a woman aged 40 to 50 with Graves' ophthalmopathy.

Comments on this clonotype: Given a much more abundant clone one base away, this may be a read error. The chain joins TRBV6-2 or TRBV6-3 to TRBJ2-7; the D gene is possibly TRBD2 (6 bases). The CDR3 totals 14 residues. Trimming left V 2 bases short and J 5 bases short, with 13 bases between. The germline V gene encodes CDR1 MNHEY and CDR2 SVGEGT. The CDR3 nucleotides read TGTGCCAGCAGTTACGCTGGACTATACCACGAGCAGTACTTC. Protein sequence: CASSYAGLYHEQYF.

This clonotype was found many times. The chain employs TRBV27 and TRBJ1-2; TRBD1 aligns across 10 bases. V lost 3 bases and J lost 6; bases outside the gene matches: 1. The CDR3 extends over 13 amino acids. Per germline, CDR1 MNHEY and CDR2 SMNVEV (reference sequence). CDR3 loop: CASSFGQGDGYTF. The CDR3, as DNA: TGTGCCAGCAGTTTCGGACAGGGGGATGGCTACACCTTC.

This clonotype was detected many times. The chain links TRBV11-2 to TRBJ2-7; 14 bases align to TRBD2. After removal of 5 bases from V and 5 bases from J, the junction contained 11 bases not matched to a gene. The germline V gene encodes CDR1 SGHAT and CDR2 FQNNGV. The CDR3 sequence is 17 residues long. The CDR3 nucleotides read TGTGCCAGCAGCCTCTCCGGGACTAGCGGGAGAGGGAACGAGCAGTACTTC. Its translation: CASSLSGTSGRGNEQYF.

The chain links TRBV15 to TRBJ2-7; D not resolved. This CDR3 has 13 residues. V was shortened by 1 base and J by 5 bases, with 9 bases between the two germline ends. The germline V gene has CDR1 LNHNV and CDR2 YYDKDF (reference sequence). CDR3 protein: CATSRASKNEQYF. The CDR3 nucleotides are TGTGCCACCAGCAGAGCTAGTAAGAACGAGCAGTACTTC.

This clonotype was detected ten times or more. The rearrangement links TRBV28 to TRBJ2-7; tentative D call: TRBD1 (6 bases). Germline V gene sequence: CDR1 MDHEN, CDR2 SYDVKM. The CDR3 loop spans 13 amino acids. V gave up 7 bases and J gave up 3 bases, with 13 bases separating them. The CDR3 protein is CASIGGGGYEQYF. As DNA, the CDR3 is TGTGCCAGCATAGGGGGTGGGGGCTACGAGCAGTACTTC.

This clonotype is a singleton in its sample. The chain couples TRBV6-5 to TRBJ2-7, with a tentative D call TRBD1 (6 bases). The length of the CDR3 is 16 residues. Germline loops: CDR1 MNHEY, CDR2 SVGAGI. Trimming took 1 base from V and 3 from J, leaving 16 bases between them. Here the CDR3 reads CASSYYFGTQNYEQYF. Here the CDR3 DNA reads TGTGCCAGCAGTTACTATTTCGGGACACAGAACTACGAGCAGTACTTC.

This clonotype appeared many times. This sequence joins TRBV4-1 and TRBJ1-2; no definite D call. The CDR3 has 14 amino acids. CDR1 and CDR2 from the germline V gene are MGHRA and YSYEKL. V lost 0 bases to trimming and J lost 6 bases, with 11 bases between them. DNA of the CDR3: TGCGCCAGCAGCCAAGACGGCAGTCGCGATGGCTACACCTTC. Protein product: CASSQDGSRDGYTF.

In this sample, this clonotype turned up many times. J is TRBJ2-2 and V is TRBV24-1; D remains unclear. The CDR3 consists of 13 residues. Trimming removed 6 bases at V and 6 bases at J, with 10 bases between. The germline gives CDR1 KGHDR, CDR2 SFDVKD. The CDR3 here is CATSSASSGELFF. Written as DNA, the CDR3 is TGTGCCACCAGTTCAGCCAGTTCCGGGGAGCTGTTTTTT.

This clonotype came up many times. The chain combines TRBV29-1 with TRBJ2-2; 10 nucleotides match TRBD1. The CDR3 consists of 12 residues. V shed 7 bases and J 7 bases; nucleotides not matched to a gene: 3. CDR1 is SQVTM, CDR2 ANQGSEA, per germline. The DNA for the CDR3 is TGCAGCGGGGGGACAGGGGACGGGGAGCTGTTTTTT. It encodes CSGGTGDGELFF.

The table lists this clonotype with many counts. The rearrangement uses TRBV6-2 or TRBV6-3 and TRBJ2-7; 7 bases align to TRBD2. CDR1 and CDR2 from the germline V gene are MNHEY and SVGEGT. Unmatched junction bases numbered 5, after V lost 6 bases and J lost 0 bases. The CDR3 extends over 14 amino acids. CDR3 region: CASSQRERSYEQYF. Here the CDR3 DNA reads TGTGCCAGCAGCCAGCGGGAACGCTCCTACGAGCAGTACTTC.

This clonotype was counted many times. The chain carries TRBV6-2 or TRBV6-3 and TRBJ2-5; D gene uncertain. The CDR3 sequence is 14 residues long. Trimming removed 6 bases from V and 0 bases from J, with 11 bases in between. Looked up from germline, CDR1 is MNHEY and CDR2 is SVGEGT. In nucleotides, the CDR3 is TGTGCCAGCAGCCCCATGACGCACCAAGAGACCCAGTACTTC. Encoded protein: CASSPMTHQETQYF.

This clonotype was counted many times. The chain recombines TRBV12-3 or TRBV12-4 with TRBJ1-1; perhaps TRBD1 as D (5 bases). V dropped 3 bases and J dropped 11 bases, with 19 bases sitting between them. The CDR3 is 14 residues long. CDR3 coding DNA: TGTGCCAGCAGTTTGTCAGGGCAGGTTGACGGGGCTTTCTTT. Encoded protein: CASSLSGQVDGAFF.

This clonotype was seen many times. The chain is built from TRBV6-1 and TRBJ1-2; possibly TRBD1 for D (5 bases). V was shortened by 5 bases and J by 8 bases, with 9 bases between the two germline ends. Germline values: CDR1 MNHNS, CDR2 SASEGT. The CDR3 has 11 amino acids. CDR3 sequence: CASSNGGGYTF. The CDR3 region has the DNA TGTGCCAGCAGTAATGGGGGGGGCTACACCTTC.

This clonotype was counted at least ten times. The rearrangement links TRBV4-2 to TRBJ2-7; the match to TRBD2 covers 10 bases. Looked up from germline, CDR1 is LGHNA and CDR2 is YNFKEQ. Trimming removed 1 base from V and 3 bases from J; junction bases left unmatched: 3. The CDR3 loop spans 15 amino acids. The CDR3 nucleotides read TGTGCCAGCAGCCAAGGGACTAGCGGATTCTACGAGCAGTACTTC. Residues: CASSQGTSGFYEQYF.

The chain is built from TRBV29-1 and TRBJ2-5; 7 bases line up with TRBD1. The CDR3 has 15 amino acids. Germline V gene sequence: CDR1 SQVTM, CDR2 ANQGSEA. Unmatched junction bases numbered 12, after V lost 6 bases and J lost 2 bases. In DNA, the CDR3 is TGCAGCGTCGAAACATCAAGGGGGCTGCAAGAGACCCAGTACTTC. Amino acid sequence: CSVETSRGLQETQYF.

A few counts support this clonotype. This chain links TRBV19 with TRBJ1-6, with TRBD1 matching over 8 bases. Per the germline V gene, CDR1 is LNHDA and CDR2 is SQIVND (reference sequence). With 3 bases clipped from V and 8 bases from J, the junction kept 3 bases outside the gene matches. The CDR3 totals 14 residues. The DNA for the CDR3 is TGTGCCAGTAGTATTGGACAGGGCTATTCACCCCTCCACTTT. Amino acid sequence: CASSIGQGYSPLHF.

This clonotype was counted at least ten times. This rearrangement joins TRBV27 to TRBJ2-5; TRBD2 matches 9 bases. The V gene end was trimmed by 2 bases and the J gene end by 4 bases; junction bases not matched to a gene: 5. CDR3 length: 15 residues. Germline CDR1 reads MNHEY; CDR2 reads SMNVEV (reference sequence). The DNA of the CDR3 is TGTGCCAGCAGTTTAGCGGGAGGGCCGGGAGAGACCCAGTACTTC. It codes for CASSLAGGPGETQYF.

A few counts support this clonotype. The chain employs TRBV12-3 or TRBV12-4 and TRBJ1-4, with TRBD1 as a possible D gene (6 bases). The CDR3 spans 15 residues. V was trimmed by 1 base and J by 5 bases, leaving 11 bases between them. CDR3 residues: CASSLGLGGNEKLFF. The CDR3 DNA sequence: TGTGCCAGCAGTTTAGGGTTGGGGGGCAATGAAAAACTGTTTTTT.

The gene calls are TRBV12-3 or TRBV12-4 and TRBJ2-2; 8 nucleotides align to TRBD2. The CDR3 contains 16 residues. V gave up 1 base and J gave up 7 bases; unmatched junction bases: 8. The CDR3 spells CASSLVVSGMGGELFF. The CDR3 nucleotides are TGTGCCAGCAGTTTAGTGGTTAGCGGGATGGGCGGGGAGCTGTTTTTT.

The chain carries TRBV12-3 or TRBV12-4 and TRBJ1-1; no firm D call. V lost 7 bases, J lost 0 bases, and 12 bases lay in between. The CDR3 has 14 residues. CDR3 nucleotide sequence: TGTGCCAGCATTCCGGACGGAATGAACACTGAAGCTTTCTTT. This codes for CASIPDGMNTEAFF.

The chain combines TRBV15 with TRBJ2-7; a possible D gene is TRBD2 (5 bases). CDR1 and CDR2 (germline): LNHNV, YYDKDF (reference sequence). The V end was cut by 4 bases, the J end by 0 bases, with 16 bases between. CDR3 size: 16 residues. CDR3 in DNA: TGTGCCACCAGCATCAGGCGGGCAGGTAACTCCTACGAGCAGTACTTC. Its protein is CATSIRRAGNSYEQYF.

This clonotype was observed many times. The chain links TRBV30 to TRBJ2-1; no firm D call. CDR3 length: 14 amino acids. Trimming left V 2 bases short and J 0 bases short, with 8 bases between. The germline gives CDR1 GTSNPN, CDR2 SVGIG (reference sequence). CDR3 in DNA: TGTGCCTGGAGTATCTGGAGCTCCTACAATGAGCAGTTCTTC. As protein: CAWSIWSSYNEQFF.

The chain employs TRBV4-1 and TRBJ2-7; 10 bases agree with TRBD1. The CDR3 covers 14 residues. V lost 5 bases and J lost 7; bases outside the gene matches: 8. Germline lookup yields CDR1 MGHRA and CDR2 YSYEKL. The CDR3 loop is CASSSTGTGEEQYF. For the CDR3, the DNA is TGCGCCAGCAGCTCGACCGGGACAGGGGAAGAGCAGTACTTC.

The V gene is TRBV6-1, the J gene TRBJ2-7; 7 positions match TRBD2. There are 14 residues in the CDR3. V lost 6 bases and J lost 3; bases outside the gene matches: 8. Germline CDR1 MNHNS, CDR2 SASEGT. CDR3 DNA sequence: TGTGCCAGCAGGCCCCTGGGAGGGATCTACGAGCAGTACTTC. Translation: CASRPLGGIYEQYF.

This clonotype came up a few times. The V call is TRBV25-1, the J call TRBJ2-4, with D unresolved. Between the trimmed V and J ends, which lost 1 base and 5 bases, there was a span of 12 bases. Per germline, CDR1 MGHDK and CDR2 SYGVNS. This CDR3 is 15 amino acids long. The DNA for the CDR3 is TGTGCCAGCAGTGAATCGGAGACCGGGCAAAACATTCAGTACTTC. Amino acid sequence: CASSESETGQNIQYF.

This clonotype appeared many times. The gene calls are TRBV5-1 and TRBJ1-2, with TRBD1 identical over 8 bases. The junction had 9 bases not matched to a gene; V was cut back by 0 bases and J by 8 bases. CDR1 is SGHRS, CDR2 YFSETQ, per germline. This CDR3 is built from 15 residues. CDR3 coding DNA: TGCGCCAGCAGCTTGGCCCAAGGACAGGGAGGCGGCTACACCTTC. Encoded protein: CASSLAQGQGGGYTF.